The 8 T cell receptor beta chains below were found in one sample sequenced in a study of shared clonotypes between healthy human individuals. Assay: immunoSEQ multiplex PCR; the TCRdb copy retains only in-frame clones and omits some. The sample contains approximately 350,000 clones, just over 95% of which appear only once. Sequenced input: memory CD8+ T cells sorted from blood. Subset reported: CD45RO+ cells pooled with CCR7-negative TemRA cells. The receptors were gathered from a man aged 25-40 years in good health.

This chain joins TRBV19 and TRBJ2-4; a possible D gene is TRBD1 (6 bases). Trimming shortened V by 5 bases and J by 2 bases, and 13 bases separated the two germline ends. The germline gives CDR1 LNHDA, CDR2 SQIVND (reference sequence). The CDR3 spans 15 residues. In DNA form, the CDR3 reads TGTGCCAGTAGTGTAGCCAGGGGTTCCAAAAACATTCAGTACTTC. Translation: CASSVARGSKNIQYF.

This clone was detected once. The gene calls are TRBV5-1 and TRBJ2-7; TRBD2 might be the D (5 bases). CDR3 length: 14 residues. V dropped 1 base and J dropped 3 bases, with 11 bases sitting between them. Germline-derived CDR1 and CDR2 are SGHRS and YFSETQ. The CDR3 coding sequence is TGCGCCAGCAGCTTGACGGGCCGGGACTACGAGCAGTACTTC. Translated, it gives CASSLTGRDYEQYF.

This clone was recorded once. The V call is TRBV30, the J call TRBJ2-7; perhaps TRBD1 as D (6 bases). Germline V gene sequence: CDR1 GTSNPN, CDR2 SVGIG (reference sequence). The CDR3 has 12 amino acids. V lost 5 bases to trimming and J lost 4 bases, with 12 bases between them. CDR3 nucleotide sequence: TGTGCCTGGGCGCAGGGGTCGTACGAGCAGTACTTC. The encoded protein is CAWAQGSYEQYF. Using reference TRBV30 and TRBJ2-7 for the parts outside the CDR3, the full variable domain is SQTIHQWPATLVQPVGSPLSLECTVEGTSNPNLYWYRQAAGRGLQLLFYSVGIGQISSEVPQNLSASRPQDRQFILSSKKLLLSDSGFYLCAWAQGSYEQYFGPGTRLTVT.

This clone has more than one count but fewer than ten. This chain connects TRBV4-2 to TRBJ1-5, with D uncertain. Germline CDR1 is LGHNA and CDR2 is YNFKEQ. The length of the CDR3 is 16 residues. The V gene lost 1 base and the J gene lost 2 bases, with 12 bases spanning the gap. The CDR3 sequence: CASSQGRASRNQPQHF. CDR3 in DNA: TGTGCCAGCAGCCAAGGACGGGCCAGCCGCAATCAGCCCCAGCATTTT.

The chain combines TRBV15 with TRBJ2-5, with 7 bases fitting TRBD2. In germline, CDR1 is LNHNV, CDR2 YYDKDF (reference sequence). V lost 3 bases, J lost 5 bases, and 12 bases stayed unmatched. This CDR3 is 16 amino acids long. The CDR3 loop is CATSRIGGGSKETQYF. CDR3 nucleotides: TGTGCCACCAGCAGGATCGGGGGAGGGAGTAAGGAGACCCAGTACTTC.

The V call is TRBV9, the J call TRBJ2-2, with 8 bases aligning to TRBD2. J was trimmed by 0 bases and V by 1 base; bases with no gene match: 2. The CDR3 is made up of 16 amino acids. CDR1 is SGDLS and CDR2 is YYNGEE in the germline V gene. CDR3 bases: TGTGCCAGCAGCGTATTTAGCGGGGCGAACACCGGGGAGCTGTTTTTT. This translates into CASSVFSGANTGELFF.

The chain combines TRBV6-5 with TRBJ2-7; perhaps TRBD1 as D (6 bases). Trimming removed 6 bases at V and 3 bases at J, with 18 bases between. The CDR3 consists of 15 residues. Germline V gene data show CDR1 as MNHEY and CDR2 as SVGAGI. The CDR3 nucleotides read TGTGCCAGCAGAAGAAGTCGGGACACCCTCTACGAGCAGTACTTC. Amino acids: CASRRSRDTLYEQYF.

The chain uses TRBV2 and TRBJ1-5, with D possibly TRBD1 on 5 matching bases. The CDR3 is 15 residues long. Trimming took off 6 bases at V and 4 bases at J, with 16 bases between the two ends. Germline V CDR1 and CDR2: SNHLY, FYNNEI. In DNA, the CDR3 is TGTGCCAGCAGACTGCCCAGGGAGAGGAATCAGCCCCAGCATTTT. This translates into CASRLPRERNQPQHF. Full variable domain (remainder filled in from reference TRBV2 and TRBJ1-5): EPEVTQTPSHQVTQMGQEVILRCVPISNHLYFYWYRQILGQKVEFLVSFYNNEISEKSEIFDDQFSVERPDGSNFTLKIRSTKLEDSAMYFCASRLPRERNQPQHFGDGTRLSIL.